A single sample is the source of the 20 T cell receptor beta chains below, sequenced in a study of blood T cell repertoires in COVID-19. Assay: immunoSEQ multiplex PCR; the TCRdb copy retains only in-frame clones and omits some. The profile covers approximately 250,000 clones, with 75% to 95% appearing a single time and approximately 2.9% taken by the ten largest. Sequencing was carried out using PBMCs or T cells enriched from blood (not recorded which). These receptors were taken from a man in his forties or fifties who had been exposed to COVID-19.

The chain combines TRBV27 with TRBJ1-1; possible D gene TRBD1, 5 bases. The length of the CDR3 is 16 residues. The germline CDR1 and CDR2 sequences are MNHEY and SMNVEV (reference sequence). Trimming took 3 bases from V and 4 from J, leaving 18 bases between them. CDR3 loop: CASSFTLTAGSTEAFF. CDR3 coding DNA: TGTGCCAGCAGTTTCACCTTGACAGCCGGGAGCACTGAAGCTTTCTTT.

This clone came up a few times. The J gene is TRBJ1-1, the V gene TRBV29-1; no definite D call. The CDR3 has 12 amino acids. Between the trimmed V and J ends, which lost 4 bases and 1 base, there was a span of 7 bases. CDR1 is SQVTM, CDR2 ANQGSEA, per germline. This CDR3 reads CSVGEGNTEAFF. CDR3 bases: TGCAGCGTTGGTGAGGGGAACACTGAAGCTTTCTTT. The full variable domain, rest sourced from reference TRBV29-1 and TRBJ1-1, is SAVISQKPSRDICQRGTSLTIQCQVDSQVTMMFWYRQQPGQSLTLIATANQGSEATYESGFVIDKFPISRPNLTFSTLTVSNMSPEDSSIYLCSVGEGNTEAFFGQGTRLTVV.

The chain employs TRBV2 and TRBJ2-5, with D perhaps matching TRBD1 (5 bases). Germline CDR1 reads SNHLY; CDR2 reads FYNNEI. This CDR3 contains 15 residues. Trimming removed 7 bases from V and 5 bases from J, with 20 bases in between. In DNA form, the CDR3 reads TGTGCCAGCATCTTCGGTACAGGTCTGCAGGAGACCCAGTACTTC. This encodes CASIFGTGLQETQYF.

This clone appeared once. The chain links TRBV9 to TRBJ2-3; possible D gene TRBD2, 5 bases. Germline CDR1 and CDR2: SGDLS and YYNGEE. V lost 3 bases and J lost 3, with 20 bases in between. The CDR3 sequence is 17 residues long. CDR3 loop: CASSASTDSRGTDTQYF. The CDR3 DNA sequence: TGTGCCAGCAGCGCTTCCACGGACTCCCGGGGAACAGATACGCAGTATTTT.

This clone has a handful of counts. The gene calls are TRBV6-5 and TRBJ2-1; a weak D match, TRBD2 (6 bases). The CDR3 has 14 amino acids. Trimming left V 6 bases short and J 6 bases short, with 15 bases between. Germline values: CDR1 MNHEY, CDR2 SVGAGI. The CDR3 DNA follows: TGTGCCAGCAGCGCGGAGGGCCCGAGCAATGAGCAGTTCTTC. This gives the protein CASSAEGPSNEQFF.

The chain joins TRBV20-1 to TRBJ2-7, with D uncertain. Germline values: CDR1 DFQATT, CDR2 SNEGSKA (reference sequence). This CDR3 is built from 10 residues. V lost 5 bases and J 6 bases, leaving 8 bases between the germline ends. For the CDR3, the DNA is TGCAGTGCTGCGTATGGCGAGCAGTACTTC. The encoded protein is CSAAYGEQYF.

This clone was observed once. The V and J genes are TRBV2 and TRBJ1-2; D gene uncertain. The length of the CDR3 is 15 residues. The germline V gene encodes CDR1 SNHLY and CDR2 FYNNEI. V was clipped by 8 bases and J by 5 bases, with 21 bases between them. The CDR3 coding sequence is TGTGCCAGCCGTGCGCTTCTTCGGACTGGGTATGGCTACACCTTC. It specifies CASRALLRTGYGYTF.

The chain carries TRBV5-1 and TRBJ2-7; D might be TRBD2 (5 bases). Germline V gene data show CDR1 as SGHRS and CDR2 as YFSETQ. Trimming left V 2 bases short and J 7 bases short, with 13 bases between. The CDR3 is 13 residues long. CDR3 coding DNA: TGCGCCAGCAGCTTCAATCTCGGAGGTGAGCAGTACTTC. This sequence encodes CASSFNLGGEQYF.

This chain joins TRBV6-5 and TRBJ2-1, with D perhaps matching TRBD2 (5 bases). CDR1 MNHEY and CDR2 SVGAGI come from the germline V gene. The CDR3 length is 16 residues. V was clipped by 3 bases and J by 6 bases, with 18 bases between them. CDR3 loop: CASSYAEGRRFNEQFF. For the CDR3, the DNA is TGTGCCAGCAGTTATGCTGAGGGCCGTAGGTTCAATGAGCAGTTCTTC.

CDR3 nucleotides: TGTGCCAGCAGCCTACAGGGGAACTATGGCTACACCTTC. Amino acids: CASSLQGNYGYTF. The chain carries TRBV7-9 and TRBJ1-2; 7 nucleotides line up with TRBD1. CDR1 and CDR2 (germline): SEHNR, FQNEAQ (reference sequence). The J segment lost 2 bases and the V segment lost 5 bases, leaving 2 bases of the junction unmatched. The CDR3 is made up of 13 amino acids.

The chain joins TRBV3-1 (or the pseudogene TRBV3-2) to TRBJ2-2; 9 bases map to TRBD2. J gave up 6 bases and V 5 bases, and 1 base lay outside the gene matches. This CDR3 has 13 residues. Germline-derived CDR1 and CDR2 are LGHDT and YNNKEL (reference sequence). The DNA for the CDR3 is TGTGCCAGCAGCTTAGCGGGAGCCGGGGAGCTGTTTTTT. This translates into CASSLAGAGELFF.

Comments on this clone: One junction end disagrees with the germline gene, perhaps due to a read error. The gene calls are TRBV4-3 and TRBJ2-1, with 12 bases aligning to TRBD2. The CDR3 consists of 20 residues. CDR1 LGHNA and CDR2 YSLEER come from the germline V gene. This chain's CDR3 is CASSEERLAGVLLPYNEQFF. In DNA form, the CDR3 reads TGCGCCAGCAGCGAAGAACGACTAGCGGGAGTACTTCTTCCCTACAATGAGCAGTTCTTC.

The rearrangement uses TRBV19 and TRBJ2-6, with D possibly TRBD1 on 6 matching bases. Between the trimmed V and J ends, which lost 7 bases and 3 bases, there was a span of 16 bases. CDR3 length equals 16 residues. Germline V lookup: CDR1 LNHDA, CDR2 SQIVND (reference sequence). In DNA form, the CDR3 reads TGTGCCAGTAAGGGGGTAAATTTCGGTGGGGCCAACGTCCTGACTTTC. Translation gives CASKGVNFGGANVLTF.

As to this clone: This sample includes further DNA sequences coding for the same CDR3. V usage is TRBV6-5 and J usage is TRBJ2-7; D gene unclear. The CDR3 spans 11 residues. V lost 5 bases and J 4 bases, leaving 6 bases between the germline ends. CDR1 MNHEY and CDR2 SVGAGI come from the germline V gene. The CDR3 DNA sequence: TGTGCCAGCAGTCGAGGATACGAGCAGTACTTC. It translates to CASSRGYEQYF.

The V and J genes are TRBV5-1 and TRBJ2-2; 8 positions agree with TRBD2. The germline CDR1 and CDR2 sequences are SGHRS and YFSETQ. CDR3 length: 17 residues. V was pared by 5 bases and J by 3 bases, with 12 bases of the junction left unmatched. This CDR3 reads CASSRISGIQDTGELFF. Written as DNA, the CDR3 is TGCGCCAGCAGTCGTATTAGCGGGATTCAGGACACCGGGGAGCTGTTTTTT. Based on the CDR3 plus reference TRBV5-1 and TRBJ2-2, the full variable domain is KAGVTQTPRYLIKTRGQQVTLSCSPISGHRSVSWYQQTPGQGLQFLFEYFSETQRNKGNFPGRFSGRQFSNSRSEMNVSTLELGDSALYLCASSRISGIQDTGELFFGEGSRLTVL.

This chain links TRBV6-5 with TRBJ1-4; D not resolved. Looked up from germline, CDR1 is MNHEY and CDR2 is SVGAGI. Trimming stripped 2 bases from V and 3 bases from J, with 10 bases between. The CDR3 is 15 residues long. This CDR3 is CASSYGGLANEKLFF. The CDR3 DNA reads as TGTGCCAGCAGTTACGGCGGGTTGGCTAATGAAAAACTGTTTTTT.

The genes are TRBV5-1 and TRBJ2-1, with 13 bases matching TRBD2. CDR1 SGHRS and CDR2 YFSETQ come from the germline V gene. The CDR3 has 16 residues. The J segment lost 3 bases and the V segment lost 4 bases, leaving 4 bases of the junction unmatched. The CDR3 region has the DNA TGCGCCAGCAGCGGGGGACTAGCGGGATTCTACAATGAGCAGTTCTTC. This encodes CASSGGLAGFYNEQFF. The whole variable domain, remainder taken from reference TRBV5-1 and TRBJ2-1, is KAGVTQTPRYLIKTRGQQVTLSCSPISGHRSVSWYQQTPGQGLQFLFEYFSETQRNKGNFPGRFSGRQFSNSRSEMNVSTLELGDSALYLCASSGGLAGFYNEQFFGPGTRLTVL.

This clone appeared once. The chain joins TRBV7-9 to TRBJ1-2; 11 bases line up with TRBD1. Per germline, CDR1 SEHNR and CDR2 FQNEAQ (reference sequence). CDR3 length: 14 residues. V trimming: 4 bases; J trimming: 5 bases; junction bases outside the gene matches: 3. For the CDR3, the DNA is TGTGCCAGCAGCTCCTGGGACAGGGGGTATGGCTACACCTTC. This sequence encodes CASSSWDRGYGYTF.

This clone was detected once. This rearrangement joins TRBV18 to TRBJ2-3; 9 positions agree with TRBD2. The V gene's germline CDR1 is KGHSH and CDR2 LQKENI. The ends lost 6 bases at V and 2 bases at J; junction bases unmatched: 6. This CDR3 has 15 amino acids. CDR3 sequence: CASSYLAGLTDTQYF. The CDR3 DNA reads as TGTGCCAGCTCGTACCTAGCGGGGCTCACAGATACGCAGTATTTT.

This sequence joins TRBV6-5 and TRBJ2-7; D perhaps matches TRBD2 (5 bases). The CDR3 extends over 13 amino acids. V was shortened by 2 bases and J by 2 bases, with 7 bases between the two germline ends. Germline V gene lookup returns CDR1 MNHEY and CDR2 SVGAGI. CDR3 sequence reads: CASSYSGTYEQYF. As DNA, the CDR3 is TGTGCCAGCAGTTACAGCGGAACCTACGAGCAGTACTTC.